This entry concerns a single T cell receptor (beta chain). Its antigen remains unknown. The data stem from a study of vaccination and CD4 T cells after COVID-19. The treatment is: roughly 11-day PBMC culture with coronavirus spike peptide pools or control peptides (ViraFEST assay). Sequencing of the DNA from cultured CD4+ T cells was carried out with the Oncomine TCR Beta short-read assay. TCRdb reprocessed the PCR reads with MiXCR, giving one entry per CDR3 protein. The repertoire holds several thousand distinct CDR3 sequences, 60% to 75% seen once, with around 40% in the top ten. Germline V gene data show CDR1 as MNHEY and CDR2 as SVGAGI. The V and J ends lost 2 bases and 5 bases, in that order; junction bases with no gene match: 1. CDR3 size: 14 residues.

This sequence originates from a human donor who had recovered from COVID-19. Sequences were obtained from CD4+ T cells from blood, cultured in vitro. The gene calls are TRBV6-5 and TRBJ1-2, with TRBD1 matching 11 bases. CDR3 nucleotide sequence: TGTGCCAGCAGTTACGGACAGGGGGCATATGGCTACACCTTC. Protein product: CASSYGQGAYGYTF.